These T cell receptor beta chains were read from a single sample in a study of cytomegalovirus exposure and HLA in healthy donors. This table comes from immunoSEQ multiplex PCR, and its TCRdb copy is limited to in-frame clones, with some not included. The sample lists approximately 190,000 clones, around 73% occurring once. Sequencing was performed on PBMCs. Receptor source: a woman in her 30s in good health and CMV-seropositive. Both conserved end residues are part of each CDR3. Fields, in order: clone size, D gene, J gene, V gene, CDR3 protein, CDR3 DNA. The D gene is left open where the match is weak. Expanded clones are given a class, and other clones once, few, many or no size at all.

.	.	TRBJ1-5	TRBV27	CASSLDSYNQPQHF	TGTGCCAGCAGTTTAGACAGCTACAATCAGCCCCAGCATTTT
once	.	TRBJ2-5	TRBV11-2	CASSPRLKQETQYF	TGTGCCAGCAGCCCCCGACTGAAACAAGAGACCCAGTACTTC
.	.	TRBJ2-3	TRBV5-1	CASRPSGVSTDTQYF	TGCGCCAGCAGGCCGTCGGGGGTGAGCACAGATACGCAGTATTTT
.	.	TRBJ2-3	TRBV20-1	CSATTDTQYF	TGCAGTGCTACTACAGATACGCAGTATTTT
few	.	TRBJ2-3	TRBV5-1	CASSIDSRINTQYF	TGCGCCAGCAGCATAGACTCTCGGATAAATACGCAGTATTTT
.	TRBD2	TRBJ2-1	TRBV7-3	CASSLLGTINEQFF	TGTGCCAGCAGCTTACTCGGGACTATCAATGAGCAGTTCTTC
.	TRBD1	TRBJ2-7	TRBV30	CAWAGTGYEQYF	TGTGCCTGGGCCGGGACAGGGTACGAGCAGTACTTC
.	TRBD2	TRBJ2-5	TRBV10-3	CAISTTSGPQETQYF	TGTGCCATCAGCACGACTAGCGGGCCGCAAGAGACCCAGTACTTC
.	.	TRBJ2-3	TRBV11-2	CASSHTGIVDTQYF	TGTGCCAGCAGCCATACAGGGATCGTAGATACGCAGTATTTT
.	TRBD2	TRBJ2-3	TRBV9	CASSGYGGNTDTQYF	TGTGCCAGCAGCGGATACGGGGGGAACACAGATACGCAGTATTTT
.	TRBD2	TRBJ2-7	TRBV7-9	CASSLPPSLAGERGEQYF	TGTGCCAGCAGCTTACCTCCGTCCCTAGCGGGGGAGAGGGGGGAGCAGTACTTC
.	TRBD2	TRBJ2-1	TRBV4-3	CASSQGRRLAGLRDEQFF	TGCGCCAGCAGCCAAGGGCGGAGACTAGCGGGGCTTCGCGATGAGCAGTTCTTC
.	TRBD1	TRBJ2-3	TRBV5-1	CASSTDRDRGWGTQYF	TGCGCCAGCAGCACTGACCGGGACAGGGGTTGGGGTACGCAGTATTTT
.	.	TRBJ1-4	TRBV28	CASSPAGGGPNEKLFF	TGTGCCAGCAGCCCCGCTGGGGGGGGCCCTAATGAAAAACTGTTTTTT
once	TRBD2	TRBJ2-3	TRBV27	CASSYWTSGGKDTQYF	TGTGCCAGCAGTTACTGGACTAGCGGGGGGAAGGATACGCAGTATTTT
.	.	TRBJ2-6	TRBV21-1	CASSKGGPQDRTGANVLTF	TGTGCCAGCAGCAAAGGGGGCCCCCAAGACAGGACTGGGGCCAACGTCCTGACTTTC
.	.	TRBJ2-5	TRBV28	CASSLPPLRTQYF	TGTGCCAGCAGTTTACCCCCTCTGCGAACCCAGTACTTC
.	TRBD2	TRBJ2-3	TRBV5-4	CASSRTSGSSDTQYF	TGTGCCAGCAGCCGGACTAGCGGCTCTTCAGATACGCAGTATTTT
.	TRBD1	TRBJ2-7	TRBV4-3	CASSHRDRGAYEQYF	TGCGCCAGCAGCCACCGAGACAGGGGCGCCTACGAGCAGTACTTC
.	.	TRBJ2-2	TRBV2	CASSRDGELFF	TGTGCCAGCTCCAGGGACGGGGAGCTGTTTTTT
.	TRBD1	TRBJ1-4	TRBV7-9	CASSSGDRFFEKLFF	TGTGCCAGCAGCTCCGGGGACAGATTCTTTGAAAAACTGTTTTTT
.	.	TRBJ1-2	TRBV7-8	CASSQAGLRSSGYTF	TGTGCCAGCAGCCAAGCAGGGTTGAGATCGTCCGGCTACACCTTC
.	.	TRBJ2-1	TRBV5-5	CATSALINRNEQFF	TGTGCCACTTCTGCGCTTATTAACCGAAATGAGCAGTTCTTC
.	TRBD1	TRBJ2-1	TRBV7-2	CASSLLTGVIRNEQFF	TGTGCCAGCAGCCTCCTAACAGGGGTTATAAGAAATGAGCAGTTCTTC
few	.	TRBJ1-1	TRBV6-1	CATLQHLNTEAFF	TGTGCCACCCTACAGCATCTGAACACTGAAGCTTTCTTT
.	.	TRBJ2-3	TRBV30	CAWSVARAFSTDTQYF	TGTGCCTGGAGTGTGGCGCGGGCGTTTAGCACAGATACGCAGTATTTT
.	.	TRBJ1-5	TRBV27	CASSLAGDSNQPQHF	TGTGCCAGCAGTTTAGCAGGGGATAGCAATCAGCCCCAGCATTTT
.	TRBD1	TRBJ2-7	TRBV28	CASSGDRATEQYF	TGTGCCAGCAGTGGAGACAGGGCTACTGAGCAGTACTTC
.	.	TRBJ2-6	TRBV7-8	CASSLTGWGANVLTF	TGTGCCAGCAGCTTAACAGGGTGGGGGGCCAACGTCCTGACTTTC
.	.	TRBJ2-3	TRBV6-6	CVSTRGDTQYF	TGTGTCAGCACAAGGGGCGATACGCAGTATTTT
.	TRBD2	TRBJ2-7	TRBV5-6	CASSLVGGAVGLGSYEQYF	TGTGCCAGCAGCTTGGTAGGGGGGGCTGTGGGACTAGGTTCCTACGAGCAGTACTTC
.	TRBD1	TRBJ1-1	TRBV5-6	CASSGTVNTEAFF	TGTGCCAGCAGTGGGACAGTCAACACTGAAGCTTTCTTT
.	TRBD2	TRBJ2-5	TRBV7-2	CASSLALAGGGGTQYF	TGTGCCAGCAGCTTAGCGCTTGCGGGGGGAGGGGGGACCCAGTACTTC
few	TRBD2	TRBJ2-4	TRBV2	CASSEALSGRAPNIQYF	TGTGCCAGCAGTGAAGCGCTTAGCGGGAGGGCTCCGAACATTCAGTACTTC
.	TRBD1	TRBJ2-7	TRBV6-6	CASSSLDRGLYEQYF	TGTGCCAGCAGTTCTTTGGACAGGGGGCTATACGAGCAGTACTTC
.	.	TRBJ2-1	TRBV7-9	CASSTGHLSSYNEQFF	TGTGCCAGCAGCACGGGACACCTGAGCTCCTACAATGAGCAGTTCTTC
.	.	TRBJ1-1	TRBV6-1	CASSGGQGTEAFF	TGTGCCAGCAGTGGGGGCCAGGGCACTGAAGCTTTCTTT
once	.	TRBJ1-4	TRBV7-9	CASSQGRANEKLFF	TGTGCCAGCAGCCAGGGTCGGGCTAATGAAAAACTGTTTTTT
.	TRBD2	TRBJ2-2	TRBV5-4	CASSSLAGGPNTGELFF	TGTGCCAGCAGCTCCCTAGCGGGAGGGCCGAACACCGGGGAGCTGTTTTTT
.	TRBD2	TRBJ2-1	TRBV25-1	CASRRPGGGPYNEQFF	TGTGCCAGCAGGAGACCCGGCGGGGGGCCCTACAATGAGCAGTTCTTC
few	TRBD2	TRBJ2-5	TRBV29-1	CSVGTSGETQYF	TGCAGCGTAGGGACTAGCGGGGAGACCCAGTACTTC
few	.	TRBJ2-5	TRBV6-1	CASSDRVETQYF	TGTGCCAGCAGTGACAGGGTAGAGACCCAGTACTTC
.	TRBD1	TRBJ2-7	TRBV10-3	CAISDVPGQGPLSYEQYF	TGTGCCATCAGTGACGTCCCGGGACAGGGACCTCTCTCCTACGAGCAGTACTTC
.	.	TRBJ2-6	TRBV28	CASSTGTPNVLTF	TGTGCCAGCAGTACCGGGACACCCAACGTCCTGACTTTC
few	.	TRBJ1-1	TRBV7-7	CASSADRNTEAFF	TGTGCTAGCAGCGCTGACAGGAACACTGAAGCTTTCTTT